These 13 T cell receptor beta chains came from one sample sequenced in a study of cytomegalovirus exposure and HLA in healthy donors. PCR was performed using 60 Vbeta and 13 Jbeta primers. Data came from immunoSEQ multiplex PCR; TCRdb stores just in-frame clones and leaves some out. The sample consists of around 240,000 clones, roughly 80% of them appearing once. Sequenced sample: PBMCs. All receptors derive from a woman in her thirties or forties in good health and CMV-seropositive.

For the CDR3, the DNA is TGCAGCGTTGAGGCAATCGCTAACTATGGCTACACCTTC. Protein product: CSVEAIANYGYTF. This chain joins TRBV29-1 and TRBJ1-2, with D unclear. Germline V lookup: CDR1 SQVTM, CDR2 ANQGSEA. The CDR3 sequence is 13 residues long. Trimming pared 3 bases from V and 0 bases from J, leaving 8 bases between.

J is TRBJ1-1 and V is TRBV19; D gene uncertain. The V gene lost 7 bases and the J gene lost 6 bases, with 18 bases spanning the gap. Germline V lookup: CDR1 LNHDA, CDR2 SQIVND (reference sequence). The CDR3 runs 14 residues. Here the CDR3 reads CASTAGYTQAEAFF. Written as DNA, the CDR3 is TGTGCCAGTACCGCTGGCTATACGCAGGCTGAAGCTTTCTTT.

The V call is TRBV28, the J call TRBJ1-1, with D possibly TRBD1 on 5 matching bases. Trimming took off 4 bases at V and 1 base at J, with 13 bases between the two ends. The germline V gene has CDR1 MDHEN and CDR2 SYDVKM. The CDR3 sequence is 15 residues long. The CDR3 sequence is CASSSLTAPNTEAFF. The DNA for the CDR3 is TGTGCCAGCAGTTCTTTGACAGCTCCGAACACTGAAGCTTTCTTT.

The V gene is TRBV6-1, the J gene TRBJ1-5; D is unclear. This CDR3 has 18 residues. V lost 3 bases and J 0 bases, leaving 18 bases between the germline ends. CDR1 is MNHNS, CDR2 SASEGT, per germline. CDR3 sequence (DNA): TGTGCCAGCAGTGATACTGCGGGAGTCTTGTTTAGCAATCAGCCCCAGCATTTT. It specifies CASSDTAGVLFSNQPQHF.

The rearrangement uses TRBV30 and TRBJ2-4; D gene ambiguous. CDR3 length: 15 residues. The germline V gene has CDR1 GTSNPN and CDR2 SVGIG (reference sequence). The ends were cut back, 0 bases at V and 0 bases at J, with 9 bases in the middle. The CDR3 DNA sequence: TGTGCCTGGAGTGTCGAAGCCCTAGCCAAAAACATTCAGTACTTC. It specifies CAWSVEALAKNIQYF.

This chain uses TRBV5-8 with TRBJ2-2; TRBD2 is a possible D gene (6 bases). The V gene lost 7 bases and the J gene lost 6 bases, with 19 bases spanning the gap. The CDR3 has 15 residues. The germline gives CDR1 SGHTS, CDR2 YDEGEE. CDR3 protein: CASRPRRGTAGELFF. In DNA, the CDR3 is TGTGCCAGCCGCCCCAGGCGCGGGACGGCCGGGGAGCTGTTTTTT.

The table lists this clone with a count of one. The chain uses TRBV9 and TRBJ2-2, with unresolved D. V was clipped by 0 bases and J by 7 bases, with 16 bases between them. This CDR3 has 16 residues. Germline V CDR1 and CDR2: SGDLS, YYNGEE. CDR3 sequence reads: CASSVEAHLPFGELFF. In nucleotides, the CDR3 is TGTGCCAGCAGCGTAGAAGCCCACCTTCCCTTCGGGGAGCTGTTTTTT.

This rearrangement joins TRBV7-2 to TRBJ2-3; maybe TRBD2 (6 bases). V lost 5 bases and J lost 6, with 12 bases in between. Looked up from germline, CDR1 is SGHTA and CDR2 is FQGNSA. The CDR3 totals 13 residues. CDR3 sequence: CASSTPSADTQYF. The DNA of the CDR3 is TGTGCCAGCAGCACACCTAGCGCTGATACGCAGTATTTT.

The chain recombines TRBV10-3 with TRBJ1-2; TRBD1 might be the D (6 bases). V shed 4 bases and J shed 1 base, with 10 bases lying between them. Germline lookup yields CDR1 ENHRY and CDR2 SYGVKD. The CDR3 has 14 residues. The CDR3 spells CAISASGVNYGYTF. As DNA, the CDR3 is TGTGCCATCAGTGCCTCAGGGGTTAACTATGGCTACACCTTC.

The chain has TRBV6-1 and TRBJ2-5, with unresolved D. The J call is doubtful: the DNA matches TRBJ2-7 better. Germline V gene data show CDR1 as MNHNS and CDR2 as SASEGT. This CDR3 spans 10 amino acids. In DNA, the CDR3 is TGTGCCAGCATGAGCTACGAGCAGTACTTC. As protein: CASMSYEQYF.

Concerning this clone: This likely came from a read error, as a far larger clone is one base away. The rearrangement uses TRBV6-5 and TRBJ2-7; a weak D match, TRBD1 (6 bases). CDR3 size: 14 residues. Trimming cost V 8 bases and J 4 bases, with 18 bases left between them. The germline gives CDR1 MNHEY, CDR2 SVGAGI. The CDR3 nucleotides are TGTGCCAGCGGGAAAGGACAGCAGTCTTACGAGCAGTACTTC. Protein sequence: CASGKGQQSYEQYF.

The chain joins TRBV6-4 to TRBJ2-3; TRBD2 agrees at 7 bases. Trimming removed 8 bases from V and 1 base from J; junction bases left unmatched: 12. The CDR3 has 16 residues. Germline V gene data show CDR1 as MRHNA and CDR2 as SNTAGT. CDR3 DNA: TGTGCCAGCTCGATCACTGGGGCGGGGGGCACAGATACGCAGTATTTT. As protein: CASSITGAGGTDTQYF.

V gene TRBV29-1 combines with J gene TRBJ1-2, with D tentatively TRBD1 (5 bases). The V gene's germline CDR1 is SQVTM and CDR2 ANQGSEA. V dropped 4 bases and J dropped 5 bases, with 11 bases sitting between them. This CDR3 comprises 12 residues. The CDR3 spells CSVGGRPYGYTF. CDR3 DNA sequence: TGCAGCGTTGGGGGCAGACCTTATGGCTACACCTTC.